This TCR beta chain was found in a study of cytomegalovirus exposure and HLA in healthy donors. The germline V gene has CDR1 SGHAT and CDR2 FQNNGV. V was pared by 3 bases and J by 4 bases, with 8 bases of the junction left unmatched. The length of the CDR3 is 16 residues. The PCR employed 60 Vbeta primers together with 13 Jbeta primers. Method: immunoSEQ multiplex PCR; TCRdb's copy keeps in-frame clones and lacks some. The table includes about 120,000 clones, around 60% detected once. The rearrangement links TRBV11-2 to TRBJ2-1; 8 bases align to TRBD2. Sequenced: PBMCs. The TCR originated in a man between 35 and 55 years old in good health and CMV-seropositive. The CDR3 protein is CASSFGTGGDYNEQFF. CDR3 sequence (DNA): TGTGCCAGCAGCTTTGGTACGGGAGGGGATTACAATGAGCAGTTCTTC.